The 26 T cell receptor beta chains in this list originate from one sample, sequenced in a study of T cells in Graves' hyperthyroidism and ophthalmopathy. Regions amplified from RNA transcripts were the TCR beta CDR3 regions. The HTBI primer set drove a first-round RT-PCR of the TCR CDR3. TCRdb re-called the multiplex PCR reads through MiXCR, storing one row per CDR3 protein. The repertoire includes 600,000 or so distinct CDR3 sequences, 14% of them detected once, and more than 6% sits in the top ten. Material: blood. The receptors derive from a woman under 30 with Graves' ophthalmopathy.

This clonotype was recorded a few times. The rearrangement uses TRBV29-1 and TRBJ2-1; D not certain. The CDR3 has 10 amino acids. In germline, CDR1 is SQVTM, CDR2 ANQGSEA. Trimming stripped 1 base from V and 6 bases from J, with 1 base between. CDR3 residues: CSVEGNEQFF. The CDR3 nucleotides are TGCAGCGTTGAAGGCAATGAGCAGTTCTTC.

The chain recombines TRBV6-2 or TRBV6-3 with TRBJ1-5; 9 nucleotides align to TRBD1. J gave up 11 bases and V 6 bases, and 14 bases lay outside the gene matches. CDR1 and CDR2 from the germline V gene are MNHEY and SVGEGT. This CDR3 has 15 residues. CDR3 protein: CASRPGQGSFSTQHF. The CDR3 nucleotides are TGTGCCAGCAGGCCCGGACAGGGGAGTTTTTCGACCCAGCATTTT.

The V gene is TRBV19, the J gene TRBJ1-3; no reliable D call. In germline, CDR1 is LNHDA, CDR2 SQIVND (reference sequence). V dropped 4 bases and J dropped 0 bases, with 4 bases sitting between them. There are 13 residues in the CDR3. For the CDR3, the DNA is TGTGCCAGTAGTACACCCTCTGGAAACACCATATATTTT. It codes for CASSTPSGNTIYF.

This clonotype was recorded at least ten times. The chain joins TRBV20-1 to TRBJ2-1; 8 nucleotides align to TRBD2. Per germline, CDR1 DFQATT and CDR2 SNEGSKA (reference sequence). The CDR3 has 15 residues. Unmatched junction bases numbered 9, after V lost 6 bases and J lost 2 bases. The DNA of the CDR3 is TGCAGTGCCGACAAAGCGGGAGAACCCTACAATGAGCAGTTCTTC. Residues: CSADKAGEPYNEQFF.

This clonotype was detected ten times or more. This sequence joins TRBV24-1 and TRBJ1-5; D remains ambiguous. V lost 6 bases, J lost 5 bases, and 13 bases lay in between. Germline values: CDR1 KGHDR, CDR2 SFDVKD. This CDR3 is built from 14 residues. This chain's CDR3 is CATSSLGNDQPQHF. The CDR3 nucleotides are TGTGCCACCAGTAGTCTAGGAAATGATCAGCCCCAGCATTTT.

There are a few counts of this clonotype. The V call is TRBV7-8, the J call TRBJ2-7, with a possible D match to TRBD1 (5 bases). The germline gives CDR1 SGHVS, CDR2 FQNEAQ. CDR3 length: 15 amino acids. V gave up 2 bases and J gave up 2 bases, with 13 bases separating them. The CDR3 protein is CASSLPRQKPYEQYF. CDR3 DNA: TGTGCCAGCAGCTTACCCAGACAGAAACCCTACGAGCAGTACTTC.

This clonotype has at least ten counts. The V call is TRBV28, the J call TRBJ2-1, with a possible D match to TRBD2 (6 bases). Looked up from germline, CDR1 is MDHEN and CDR2 is SYDVKM. Trimming shortened V by 6 bases and J by 10 bases, and 16 bases separated the two germline ends. There are 13 residues in the CDR3. The DNA for the CDR3 is TGTGCCAGCAGCCTCGGGTGGGGGAGGGAGCAGTTCTTC. Protein product: CASSLGWGREQFF. The entire variable domain, with the rest obtained from reference TRBV28 and TRBJ2-1, is as follows: DVKVTQSSRYLVKRTGEKVFLECVQDMDHENMFWYRQDPGLGLRLIYFSYDVKMKEKGDIPEGYSVSREKKERFSLILESASTNQTSMYLCASSLGWGREQFFGPGTRLTVL.

With regard to this clonotype: A much larger clonotype is one base distant, so this may be a read error. The missing conserved phenylalanine or tryptophan at the end of this CDR3 makes a read error likely. V gene TRBV20-1 combines with J gene TRBJ1-1; 7 bases match TRBD1. This CDR3 comprises 16 residues. Trimming took 0 bases from V and 2 from J; bases not matched to a gene: 9. Germline V CDR1 and CDR2: DFQATT, SNEGSKA (reference sequence). CDR3 coding DNA: TGCAGTGCTAGAGATCCGGGACAGTTAGCCAACACTGAAGCTTTCCTT. Translated: CSARDPGQLANTEAFL.

The chain joins TRBV4-1 to TRBJ2-1; D might be TRBD2 (7 bases). The J call may be mistaken, given a closer DNA end match to TRBJ2-7. Germline-derived CDR1 and CDR2 are MGHRA and YSYEKL. This CDR3 has 17 residues. Here the CDR3 DNA reads TGCGCCAGCAGCCAAGGCATAGGGGGGGCGATCGGCAATGAGCAGTACTTC. Its translation: CASSQGIGGAIGNEQYF.

The sample holds a few counts of this clonotype. The chain joins TRBV5-5 to TRBJ2-1, with 8 bases that match TRBD2. The V gene end was trimmed by 3 bases and the J gene end by 7 bases; junction bases not matched to a gene: 12. The germline CDR1 and CDR2 sequences are SGHKS and YYEKEE (reference sequence). This CDR3 region has 16 residues. This CDR3 is CASSWERLARRNEQFF. CDR3 DNA: TGTGCCAGCAGCTGGGAGCGACTAGCGAGAAGGAATGAGCAGTTCTTC.

The chain is built from TRBV5-1 and TRBJ1-2; possible D gene TRBD1, 6 bases. The germline CDR1 and CDR2 sequences are SGHRS and YFSETQ. The CDR3 has 16 amino acids. Trimming took 2 bases from V and 2 from J, leaving 16 bases between them. The CDR3: CASSLHIQGFNYGYTF. The CDR3 DNA reads as TGCGCCAGCAGCTTACATATACAGGGTTTCAACTATGGCTACACCTTC.

V is TRBV29-1 and J is TRBJ2-7; 7 bases map to TRBD2. Germline V lookup: CDR1 SQVTM, CDR2 ANQGSEA. With 0 bases clipped from V and 5 bases from J, the junction kept 7 bases outside the gene matches. The CDR3 covers 14 residues. CDR3 sequence reads: CSVEDPGRSHEQYF. Here the CDR3 DNA reads TGCAGCGTTGAAGATCCCGGGAGGAGTCACGAGCAGTACTTC.

In this sample, this clonotype turned up many times. The rearrangement uses TRBV4-3 and TRBJ2-7; D is possibly TRBD1 (5 bases). From germline, CDR1 is LGHNA and CDR2 YSLEER. The length of the CDR3 is 14 residues. V was shortened by 6 bases and J by 4 bases, with 16 bases between the two germline ends. As DNA, the CDR3 is TGCGCCAGCAGTCCAGGGTCTGTGCTGTACGAGCAGTACTTC. This encodes CASSPGSVLYEQYF.

This chain uses TRBV6-2 or TRBV6-3 with TRBJ2-3; D may be TRBD2 (6 bases). The V gene lost 5 bases and the J gene lost 0 bases, with 15 bases spanning the gap. This CDR3 region has 16 residues. Germline V CDR1 and CDR2: MNHEY, SVGEGT. The CDR3 DNA sequence: TGTGCCAGCAGTAGTCGCGGCCTAGCGAGCACAGATACGCAGTATTTT. Its protein is CASSSRGLASTDTQYF.

In its sample, this clonotype was seen many times. J is TRBJ2-1 and V is TRBV7-9; D remains ambiguous. Germline values: CDR1 SEHNR, CDR2 FQNEAQ (reference sequence). The CDR3 runs 13 residues. The germline V and J ends were trimmed by 7 bases and 3 bases, with 10 bases remaining between them. CDR3 DNA sequence: TGTGCCAGCAATCCCCGCAACTACAATGAGCAGTTCTTC. This codes for CASNPRNYNEQFF. Full variable domain (outside the CDR3, taken from reference TRBV7-9 and TRBJ2-1): DTGVSQNPRHKITKRGQNVTFRCDPISEHNRLYWYRQTLGQGPEFLTYFQNEAQLEKSRLLSDRFSAERPKGSFSTLEIQRTEQGDSAMYLCASNPRNYNEQFFGPGTRLTVL.

The V gene is TRBV6-1, the J gene TRBJ2-3, with TRBD1 matching 8 bases. The CDR3 is 13 amino acids. CDR1 is MNHNS and CDR2 is SASEGT in the germline V gene. V shed 6 bases and J 4 bases; nucleotides not matched to a gene: 3. The CDR3 sequence is CASRPQGADTQYF. The DNA for the CDR3 is TGTGCCAGCAGACCACAGGGGGCAGATACGCAGTATTTT.

This clonotype was observed at least ten times. This chain connects TRBV11-1 to TRBJ2-2; D not certain. The CDR3 runs 15 residues. Germline V gene sequence: CDR1 SGHAT, CDR2 FQDESV (reference sequence). V lost 5 bases and J lost 1, with 11 bases in between. The CDR3 nucleotides are TGTGCCAGCAGCCCTCGGTTAGGGAACACCGGGGAGCTGTTTTTT. Amino acid sequence: CASSPRLGNTGELFF.

This clonotype was found many times. CDR3 protein: CASSIGQPVTDTQYF. DNA of the CDR3: TGTGCCAGCAGCATCGGACAGCCTGTTACAGATACGCAGTATTTT. The chain links TRBV11-1 to TRBJ2-3; D is perhaps TRBD1 (6 bases). The CDR3 runs to 15 residues. CDR1 is SGHAT, CDR2 FQDESV, per germline (reference sequence). Trimming cost V 5 bases and J 3 bases, with 15 bases left between them. Supplemented by reference TRBV11-1 and TRBJ2-3, the full variable domain reads EAEVAQSPRYKITEKSQAVAFWCDPISGHATLYWYRQILGQGPELLVQFQDESVVDDSQLPKDRFSAERLKGVDSTLKIQPAELGDSAMYLCASSIGQPVTDTQYFGPGTRLTVL.

This clonotype was observed a few times. The CDR3 here is CASSIPGGRASNEQFF. For the CDR3, the DNA is TGTGCCAGTAGTATTCCGGGCGGGAGGGCGTCCAATGAGCAGTTCTTC. This rearrangement joins TRBV19 to TRBJ2-1, with 9 bases fitting TRBD2. J was trimmed by 6 bases and V by 3 bases; bases with no gene match: 9. This CDR3 region has 16 residues. CDR1 and CDR2 from the germline V gene are LNHDA and SQIVND (reference sequence).

This clonotype came up many times. The chain has TRBV6-1 and TRBJ2-7, with 9 nucleotides matching TRBD2. The CDR3 contains 17 residues. The ends lost 5 bases at V and 1 base at J; junction bases unmatched: 12. Germline V gene data show CDR1 as MNHNS and CDR2 as SASEGT. CDR3 bases: TGTGCCAGCAGTAAGGGGACTAGCTCATTTTTTTCCTACGAGCAGTACTTC. This sequence encodes CASSKGTSSFFSYEQYF.

This clonotype has a count of ten or more. The chain joins TRBV27 to TRBJ1-2; the D is unclear. Germline V CDR1 and CDR2: MNHEY, SMNVEV (reference sequence). The CDR3 contains 15 residues. The V end lost 8 bases, the J end lost 4 bases, and 20 bases lay between the germline ends. CDR3 nucleotide sequence: TGTGCCAGCCGCCGACCGGACGCCTCCCCCTATGGCTACACCTTC. Protein sequence: CASRRPDASPYGYTF.

This clonotype was seen only a few times. This chain joins TRBV7-3 and TRBJ2-1, with D possibly called TRBD1 or TRBD2 (5 bases each). This CDR3 comprises 20 residues. The V gene lost 2 bases and the J gene lost 4 bases, with 27 bases spanning the gap. Germline V gene sequence: CDR1 SGHTA, CDR2 FQGTGA. The DNA of the CDR3 is TGTGCCAGCAGCTTACAATCTATGGGAGCGGTCGGGGCTGGGTACAATGAGCAGTTCTTC. This sequence encodes CASSLQSMGAVGAGYNEQFF.

This clonotype was found many times. The chain employs TRBV2 and TRBJ2-3; 7 bases fit TRBD2. Losses at the gene ends were 1 base for V and 3 bases for J; bases not matched to a gene: 4. This CDR3 is 15 amino acids long. Germline V gene sequence: CDR1 SNHLY, CDR2 FYNNEI. This CDR3 is CASSEVVRGTDTQYF. For the CDR3, the DNA is TGTGCCAGCAGTGAAGTTGTGCGGGGGACAGATACGCAGTATTTT.

This clonotype came up many times. V is TRBV7-2 and J is TRBJ2-2; unclear D gene. The CDR3 has 16 residues. CDR1 SGHTA and CDR2 FQGNSA come from the germline V gene. Trimming cost V 5 bases and J 0 bases, with 13 bases left between them. In DNA form, the CDR3 reads TGTGCCAGCAGCCCCTTTTGGATCGCGAACACCGGGGAGCTGTTTTTT. Translating gives CASSPFWIANTGELFF.

This clonotype was counted many times. The V gene is TRBV9, the J gene TRBJ2-6, with 8 bases identical to TRBD2. Germline V gene data show CDR1 as SGDLS and CDR2 as YYNGEE. The CDR3 length is 15 residues. J was trimmed by 3 bases and V by 2 bases; bases with no gene match: 1. CDR3 bases: TGTGCCAGCAGCGTGAGCGGGAGTGGGGCCAACGTCCTGACTTTC. Protein sequence: CASSVSGSGANVLTF.

Only a few counts were recorded for this clonotype. This chain links TRBV27 with TRBJ2-5, with 12 bases identical to TRBD2. This CDR3 has 17 residues. Germline CDR1 reads MNHEY; CDR2 reads SMNVEV (reference sequence). With 5 bases clipped from V and 5 bases from J, the junction kept 12 bases outside the gene matches. Here the CDR3 reads CASSPSLAGGGWETQYF. CDR3 nucleotide sequence: TGTGCCAGCAGTCCATCACTAGCGGGAGGAGGTTGGGAGACCCAGTACTTC.